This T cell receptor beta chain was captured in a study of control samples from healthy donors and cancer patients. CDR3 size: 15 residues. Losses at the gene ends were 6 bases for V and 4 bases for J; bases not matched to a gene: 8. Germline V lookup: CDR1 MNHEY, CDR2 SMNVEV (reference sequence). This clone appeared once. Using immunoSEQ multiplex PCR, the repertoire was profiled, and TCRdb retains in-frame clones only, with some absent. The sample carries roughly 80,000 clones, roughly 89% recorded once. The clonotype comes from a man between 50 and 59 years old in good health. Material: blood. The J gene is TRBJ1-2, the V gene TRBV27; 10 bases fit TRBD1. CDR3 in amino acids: CASRAQTGGGYGYTF. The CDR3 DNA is TGTGCCAGCAGAGCCCAGACAGGGGGCGGCTATGGCTACACCTTC.